This TCR beta chain was captured in a study of siplizumab effects on memory and regulatory T cells (dated by TCRdb to the late 2010s). Background for the entire study: The study examined how the anti-CD2 antibody siplizumab affects alloreactive T-cell subsets in allogeneic mixed lymphocyte reactions built from human PBMCs.

The CDR3 contains 15 residues, cysteine and phenylalanine counted. Just CDR3 DNA is preserved here, 45 bases in frame from base 1. Relative to germline, V is missing 4 bases and J is missing 7 bases, with 6 bases of the junction outside any gene match. Looking up the germline V gene yields CDR1 MNHEY and CDR2 SVGAGI. Library preparation used the immunoSEQ multiplex PCR assay. The deep sequencing platform assayed some 90,000 TCR templates per sample. Genomic DNA extracted from sorted T cells was used for TCRbeta CDR3 sequencing. Per the original workflow: The R programming language was used for clonal analysis of the TCRbeta CDR3 data. Comparing unstimulated samples against CFSE-low samples taken after the reaction was how alloreactive CD4+ and CD8+ clones were defined. By matching sequences to the repertoires of sorted unstimulated Treg and non-Treg cells, each alloreactive CD4+ clone was assigned a regulatory or non-regulatory origin. TCRdb took over this immuneACCESS table, retaining in-frame rearrangements with V and J assigned. Such tables are incomplete; in checked studies, under half of the missing clones stem from an unresolved V gene, and the remainder is unexplained. V and J calls and clone size come straight from that table; D and trimming were deduced from the DNA. This sample holds tens of thousands of clones; about 90% were observed only once. The ten largest clones represent 1.7% of the sample.

In the case of this clone: The specificity of this receptor is unknown. The input lacks base qualities; no much larger clone sits a single base away.

The full study reports these points: Of the alloreactive CD4+ clones that could be mapped, the Treg-derived share averaged about 67% with siplizumab compared with 25% to 30% in control reactions. Because sequences at frequencies below about 10^-5 were poorly captured, only a minor fraction of alloreactive clones could be mapped back to unstimulated subsets. Whether proliferating Tregs from siplizumab cultures actually had suppressive function was not functionally confirmed. Compared with memory T cells, unstimulated naive T cells appeared more diverse, and naive cells seemed to make a substantial contribution to the alloresponse. For roughly 80-97% of proliferating CD4+ or CD8+ clones, no naive or memory phenotype could be assigned. Siplizumab significantly reduced the cumulative frequency of alloreactive sequences traceable to unstimulated CD4+ memory T cells.

Sorted unstimulated T cells and proliferating T cells recovered from mixed lymphocyte reactions were subjected to TCRbeta CDR3 sequencing. Fresh whole blood from approximately 11 HLA-typed healthy donors served as the source for isolating PBMCs. To map where alloreactive clones came from, unstimulated CD4+ regulatory T cells were FACS-sorted. The source of this sequence is a human donor in good health. Material for sequencing was Tregs sorted from blood. The chain is assembled from TRBV6-5 and TRBJ2-3; 12 junctional bases match TRBD2. In nucleotides, the sequence is TGTGCCAGCAGTTCATCTAGCGGGAGGGCCTATACGCAGTATTTT. Its protein reads: CASSSSSGRAYTQYF.